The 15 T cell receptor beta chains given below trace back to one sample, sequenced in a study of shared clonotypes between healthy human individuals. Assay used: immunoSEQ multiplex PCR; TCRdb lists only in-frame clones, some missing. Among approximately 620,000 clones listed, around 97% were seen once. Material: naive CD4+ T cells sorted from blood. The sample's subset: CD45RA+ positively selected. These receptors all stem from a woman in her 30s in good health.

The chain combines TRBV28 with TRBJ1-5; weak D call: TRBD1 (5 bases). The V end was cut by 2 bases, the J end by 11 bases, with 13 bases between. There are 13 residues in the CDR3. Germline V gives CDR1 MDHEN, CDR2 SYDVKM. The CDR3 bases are TGTGCCAGCAGTTTAACGGGACCTTCAGCCCAGCATTTT. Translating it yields CASSLTGPSAQHF.

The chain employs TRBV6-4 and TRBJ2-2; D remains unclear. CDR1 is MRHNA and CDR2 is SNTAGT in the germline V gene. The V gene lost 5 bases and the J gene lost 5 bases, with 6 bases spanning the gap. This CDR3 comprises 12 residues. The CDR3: CASSLGTGELFF. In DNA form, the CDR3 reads TGTGCCAGCAGTCTGGGAACCGGGGAGCTGTTTTTT.

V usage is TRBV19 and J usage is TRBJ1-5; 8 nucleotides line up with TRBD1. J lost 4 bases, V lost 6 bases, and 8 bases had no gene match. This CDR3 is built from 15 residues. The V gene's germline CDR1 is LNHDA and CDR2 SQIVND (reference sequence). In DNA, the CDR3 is TGTGCCAGTAGGACGGACAGGGCCACAAATCAGCCCCAGCATTTT. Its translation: CASRTDRATNQPQHF.

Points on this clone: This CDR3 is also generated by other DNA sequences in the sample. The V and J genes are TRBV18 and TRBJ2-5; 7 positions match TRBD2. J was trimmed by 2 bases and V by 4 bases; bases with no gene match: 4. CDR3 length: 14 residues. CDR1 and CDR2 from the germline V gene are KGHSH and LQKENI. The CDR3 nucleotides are TGTGCCAGCTCACGAGGGACTACGCAAGAGACCCAGTACTTC. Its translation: CASSRGTTQETQYF.

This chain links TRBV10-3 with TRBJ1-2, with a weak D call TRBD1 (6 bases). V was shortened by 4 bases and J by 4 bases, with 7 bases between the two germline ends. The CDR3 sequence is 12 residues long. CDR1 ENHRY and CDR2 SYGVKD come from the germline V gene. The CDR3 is CAISADSYGYTF. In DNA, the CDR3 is TGTGCCATCAGTGCGGACAGCTATGGCTACACCTTC.

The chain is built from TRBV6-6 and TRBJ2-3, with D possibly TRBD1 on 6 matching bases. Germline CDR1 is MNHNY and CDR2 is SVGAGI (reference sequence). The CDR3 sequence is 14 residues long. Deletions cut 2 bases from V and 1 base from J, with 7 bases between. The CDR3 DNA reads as TGTGCCAGCAGTTACGAGGGGGGCACAGATACGCAGTATTTT. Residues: CASSYEGGTDTQYF.

CDR3 coding DNA: TGTGCCAGCAGCTTTTTAGGCGAAAAACTGTTTTTT. Its translation: CASSFLGEKLFF. V and J are TRBV5-4 and TRBJ1-4; D unclear. Germline-derived CDR1 and CDR2 are SGHNT and YYREEE (reference sequence). This CDR3 region has 12 residues. The germline V and J ends were trimmed by 2 bases and 8 bases, with 7 bases remaining between them.

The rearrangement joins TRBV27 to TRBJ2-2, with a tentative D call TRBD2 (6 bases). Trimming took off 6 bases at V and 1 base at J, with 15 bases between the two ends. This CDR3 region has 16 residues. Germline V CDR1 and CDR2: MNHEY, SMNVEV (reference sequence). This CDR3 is CASSITSRLNTGELFF. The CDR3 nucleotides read TGTGCCAGCAGCATTACTAGCCGATTGAACACCGGGGAGCTGTTTTTT.

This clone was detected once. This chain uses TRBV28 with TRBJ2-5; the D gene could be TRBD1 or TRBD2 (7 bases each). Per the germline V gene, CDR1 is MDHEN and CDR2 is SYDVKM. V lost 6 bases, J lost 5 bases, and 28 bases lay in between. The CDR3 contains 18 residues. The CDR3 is CASSSPGQSFGGGETQYF. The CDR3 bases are TGTGCCAGCAGCTCCCCGGGACAGTCCTTTGGGGGAGGGGAGACCCAGTACTTC.

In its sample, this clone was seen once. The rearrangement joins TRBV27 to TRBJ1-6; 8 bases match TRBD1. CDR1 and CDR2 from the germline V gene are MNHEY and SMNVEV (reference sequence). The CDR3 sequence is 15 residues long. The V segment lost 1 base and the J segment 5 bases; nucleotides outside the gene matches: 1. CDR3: CASSLWDRNNSPLHF. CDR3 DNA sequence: TGTGCCAGCAGTTTATGGGACAGGAATAATTCACCCCTCCACTTT.

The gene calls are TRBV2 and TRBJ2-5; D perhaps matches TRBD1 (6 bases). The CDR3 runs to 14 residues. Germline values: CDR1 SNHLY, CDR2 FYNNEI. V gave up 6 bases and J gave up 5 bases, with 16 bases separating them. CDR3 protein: CASRNIQGVETQYF. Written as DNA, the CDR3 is TGTGCCAGCAGGAACATACAGGGAGTTGAGACCCAGTACTTC.

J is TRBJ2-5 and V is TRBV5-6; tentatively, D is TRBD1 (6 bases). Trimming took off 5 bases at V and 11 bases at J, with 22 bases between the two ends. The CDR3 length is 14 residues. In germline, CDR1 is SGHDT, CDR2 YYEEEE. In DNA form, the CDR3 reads TGTGCCAGCAGTCCACTGCCAGGGGTAAGGGAGCAGTACTTC. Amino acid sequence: CASSPLPGVREQYF.

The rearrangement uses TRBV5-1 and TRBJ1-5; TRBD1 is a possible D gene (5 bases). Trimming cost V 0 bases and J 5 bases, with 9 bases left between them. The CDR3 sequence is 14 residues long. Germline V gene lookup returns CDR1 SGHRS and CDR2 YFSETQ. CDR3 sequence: CASSLEGVHQPQHF. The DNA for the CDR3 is TGCGCCAGCAGCTTGGAAGGGGTTCATCAGCCCCAGCATTTT.

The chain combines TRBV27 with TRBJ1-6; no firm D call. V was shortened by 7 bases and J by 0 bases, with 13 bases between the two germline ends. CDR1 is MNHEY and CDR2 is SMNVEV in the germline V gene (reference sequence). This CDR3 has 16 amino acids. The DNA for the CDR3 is TGTGCCAGCACCCGGGAGGGTAGCTCCTATAATTCACCCCTCCACTTT. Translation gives CASTREGSSYNSPLHF.

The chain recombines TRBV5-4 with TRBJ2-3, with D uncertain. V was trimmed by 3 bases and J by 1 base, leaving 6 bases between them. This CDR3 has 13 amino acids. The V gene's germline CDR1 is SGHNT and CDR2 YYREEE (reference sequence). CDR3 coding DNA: TGTGCCAGCAGCTGGCTAGGCACAGATACGCAGTATTTT. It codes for CASSWLGTDTQYF.